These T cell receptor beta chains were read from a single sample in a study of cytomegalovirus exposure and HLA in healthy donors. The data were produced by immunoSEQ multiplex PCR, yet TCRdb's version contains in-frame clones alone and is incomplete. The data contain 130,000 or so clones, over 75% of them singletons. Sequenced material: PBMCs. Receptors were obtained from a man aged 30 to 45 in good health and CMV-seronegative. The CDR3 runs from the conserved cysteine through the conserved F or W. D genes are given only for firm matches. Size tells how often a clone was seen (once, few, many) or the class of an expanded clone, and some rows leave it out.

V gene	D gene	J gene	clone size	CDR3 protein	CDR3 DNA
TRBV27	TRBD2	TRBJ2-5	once	CASSFLADQETQYF	TGTGCCAGCAGTTTCCTAGCGGACCAAGAGACCCAGTACTTC
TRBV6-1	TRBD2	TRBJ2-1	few	CASSPEAGEYNEQFF	TGTGCCAGCAGCCCGGAAGCGGGAGAATACAATGAGCAGTTCTTC
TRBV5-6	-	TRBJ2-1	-	CASSLDYYNEQFF	TGTGCCAGCAGCTTGGATTACTACAATGAGCAGTTCTTC
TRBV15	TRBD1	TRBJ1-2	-	CATSGSFGTGLGYTF	TGTGCCACCAGCGGTTCCTTTGGGACAGGTCTTGGCTACACCTTC
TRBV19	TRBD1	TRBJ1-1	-	CASSSPLRGATEAFF	TGTGCCAGTAGTAGCCCCCTCAGGGGGGCAACTGAAGCTTTCTTT
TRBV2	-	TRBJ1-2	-	CASRTGRGYTF	TGTGCCAGCAGAACGGGGAGGGGCTACACCTTC
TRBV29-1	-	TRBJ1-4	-	CSVAQGTEKLFF	TGCAGCGTTGCCCAGGGAACTGAAAAACTGTTTTTT
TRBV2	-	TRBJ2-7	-	CASTKTGTSYEQYF	TGTGCCAGCACTAAGACAGGGACTTCCTACGAGCAGTACTTC
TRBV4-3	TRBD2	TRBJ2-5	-	CASSQAIAGGPGEQYF	TGCGCCAGCAGCCAGGCAATTGCGGGAGGGCCTGGGGAGCAGTACTTC
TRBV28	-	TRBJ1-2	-	CASNLGTNYGYTF	TGTGCCAGCAACTTAGGGACAAACTATGGCTACACCTTC
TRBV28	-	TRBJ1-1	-	CASSTRARTEAFF	TGTGCCAGCAGTACAAGAGCGCGCACTGAAGCTTTCTTT
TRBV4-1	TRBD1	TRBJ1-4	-	CASSQKTWAGGSEKLFF	TGCGCCAGCAGCCAGAAAACGTGGGCAGGGGGGAGTGAAAAACTGTTTTTT
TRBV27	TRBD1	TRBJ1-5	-	CASSPRTGSGDFNQPQHF	TGTGCCAGCAGTCCGAGGACAGGATCGGGGGATTTCAATCAGCCCCAGCATTTT
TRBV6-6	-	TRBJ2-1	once	CASSSFNEQFF	TGTGCCAGCAGTTCTTTCAATGAGCAGTTCTTC
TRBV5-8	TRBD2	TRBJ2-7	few	CASSPGGYEQYF	TGTGCCAGCAGCCCCGGGGGGTACGAGCAGTACTTC
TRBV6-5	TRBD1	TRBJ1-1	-	CASSRTGGDTEAFF	TGTGCCAGCAGTCGAACAGGGGGAGACACTGAAGCTTTCTTT
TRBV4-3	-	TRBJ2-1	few	CASSRGGGTIGNEQFF	TGCGCCAGCAGCCGAGGTGGCGGAACGATTGGGAATGAGCAGTTCTTC
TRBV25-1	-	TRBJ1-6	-	CASSPTGGVTSPLHF	TGTGCCAGCAGTCCCACCGGAGGGGTGACTTCACCCCTCCACTTT